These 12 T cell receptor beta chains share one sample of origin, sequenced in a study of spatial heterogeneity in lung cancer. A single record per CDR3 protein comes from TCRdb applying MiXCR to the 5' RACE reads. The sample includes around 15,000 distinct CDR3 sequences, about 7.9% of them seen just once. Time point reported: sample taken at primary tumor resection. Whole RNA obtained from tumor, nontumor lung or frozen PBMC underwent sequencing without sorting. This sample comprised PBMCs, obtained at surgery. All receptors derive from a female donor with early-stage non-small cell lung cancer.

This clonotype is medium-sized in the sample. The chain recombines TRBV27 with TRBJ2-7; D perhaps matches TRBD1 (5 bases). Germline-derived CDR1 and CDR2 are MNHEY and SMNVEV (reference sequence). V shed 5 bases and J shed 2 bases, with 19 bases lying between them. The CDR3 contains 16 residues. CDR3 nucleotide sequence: TGTGCCAGCAGTCCCTCCAGGGATTCCTTTCCCTACGAGCAGTACTTC. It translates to CASSPSRDSFPYEQYF.

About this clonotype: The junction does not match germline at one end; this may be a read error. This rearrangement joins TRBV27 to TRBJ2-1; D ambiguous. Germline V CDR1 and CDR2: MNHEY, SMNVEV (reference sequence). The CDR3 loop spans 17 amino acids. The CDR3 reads CASSLSKGRLNYNEQSF. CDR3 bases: TGTGCCAGCAGTTTATCCAAAGGCAGGCTTAATTACAATGAGCAGTCCTTC.

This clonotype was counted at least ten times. The CDR3 region has the DNA TGTGCCAGCAGTTTGGGTAGCGGGGGGAGCTACGAGCAGTACTTC. The encoded protein is CASSLGSGGSYEQYF. The V gene is TRBV28, the J gene TRBJ2-7; 10 nucleotides agree with TRBD2. Germline assignment: CDR1 MDHEN and CDR2 SYDVKM. J gave up 3 bases and V 3 bases, and 5 bases lay outside the gene matches. The length of the CDR3 is 15 residues.

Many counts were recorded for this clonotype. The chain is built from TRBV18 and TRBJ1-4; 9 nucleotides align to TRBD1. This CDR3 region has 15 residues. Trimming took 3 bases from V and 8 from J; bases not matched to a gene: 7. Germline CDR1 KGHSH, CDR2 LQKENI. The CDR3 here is CASSPLGQGSEKLFF. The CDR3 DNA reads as TGTGCCAGCTCACCCCTGGGACAGGGAAGCGAAAAACTGTTTTTT.

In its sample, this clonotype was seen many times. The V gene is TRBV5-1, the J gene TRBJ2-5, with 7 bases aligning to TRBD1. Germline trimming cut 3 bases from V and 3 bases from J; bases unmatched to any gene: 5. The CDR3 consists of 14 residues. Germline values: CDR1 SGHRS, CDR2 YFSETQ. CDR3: CASSYGQAEETQYF. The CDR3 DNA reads TGCGCCAGCAGCTACGGACAGGCCGAAGAGACCCAGTACTTC.

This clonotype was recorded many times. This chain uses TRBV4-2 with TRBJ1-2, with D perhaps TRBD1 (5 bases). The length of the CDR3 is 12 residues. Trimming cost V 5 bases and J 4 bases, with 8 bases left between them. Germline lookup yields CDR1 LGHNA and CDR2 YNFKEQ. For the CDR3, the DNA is TGTGCCAGCAGCGACAGTGCCTATGGCTACACCTTC. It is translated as CASSDSAYGYTF.

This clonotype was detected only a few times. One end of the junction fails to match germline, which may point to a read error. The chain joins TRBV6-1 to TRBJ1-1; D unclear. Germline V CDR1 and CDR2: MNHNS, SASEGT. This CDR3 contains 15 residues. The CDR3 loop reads CASSEAYRAGPEAFF. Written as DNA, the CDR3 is TGCGCCAGCAGTGAAGCCTATAGAGCTGGGCCTGAAGCTTTCTTT.

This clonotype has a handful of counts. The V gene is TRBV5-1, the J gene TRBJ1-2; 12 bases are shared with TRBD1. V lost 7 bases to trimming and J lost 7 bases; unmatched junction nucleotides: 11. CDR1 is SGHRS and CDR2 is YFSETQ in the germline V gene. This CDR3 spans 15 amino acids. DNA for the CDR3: TGCGCCAGCGGATACCCGGGACAGGGGGCGACTGGCTACACCTTC. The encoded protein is CASGYPGQGATGYTF.

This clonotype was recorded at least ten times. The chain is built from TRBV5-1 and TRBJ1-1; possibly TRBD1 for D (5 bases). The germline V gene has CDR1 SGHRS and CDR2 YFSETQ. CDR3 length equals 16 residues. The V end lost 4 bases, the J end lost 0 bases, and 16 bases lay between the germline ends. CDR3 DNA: TGCGCCAGCAGCGGAGGATCCAGGGAAATGAACACTGAAGCTTTCTTT. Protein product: CASSGGSREMNTEAFF.

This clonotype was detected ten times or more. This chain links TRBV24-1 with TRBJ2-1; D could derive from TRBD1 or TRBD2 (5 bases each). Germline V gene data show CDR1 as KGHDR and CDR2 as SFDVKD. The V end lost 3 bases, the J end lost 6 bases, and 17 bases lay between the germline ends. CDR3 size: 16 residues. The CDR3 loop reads CATSDPGLPWANEQFF. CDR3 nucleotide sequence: TGTGCCACCAGTGATCCGGGGCTCCCGTGGGCCAATGAGCAGTTCTTC.

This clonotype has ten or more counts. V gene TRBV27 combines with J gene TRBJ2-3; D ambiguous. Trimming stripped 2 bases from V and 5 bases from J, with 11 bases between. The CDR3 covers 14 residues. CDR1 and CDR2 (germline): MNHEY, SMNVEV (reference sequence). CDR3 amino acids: CASSLVGGVDTQYF. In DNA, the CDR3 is TGTGCCAGCAGTTTAGTGGGTGGGGTAGATACGCAGTATTTT.

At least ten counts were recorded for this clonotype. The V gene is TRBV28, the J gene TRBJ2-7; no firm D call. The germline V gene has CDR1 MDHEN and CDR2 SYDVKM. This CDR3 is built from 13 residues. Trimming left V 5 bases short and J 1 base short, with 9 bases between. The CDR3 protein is CASSPGRSYEQYF. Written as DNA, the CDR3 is TGTGCCAGCAGTCCCGGACGGTCCTACGAGCAGTACTTC.